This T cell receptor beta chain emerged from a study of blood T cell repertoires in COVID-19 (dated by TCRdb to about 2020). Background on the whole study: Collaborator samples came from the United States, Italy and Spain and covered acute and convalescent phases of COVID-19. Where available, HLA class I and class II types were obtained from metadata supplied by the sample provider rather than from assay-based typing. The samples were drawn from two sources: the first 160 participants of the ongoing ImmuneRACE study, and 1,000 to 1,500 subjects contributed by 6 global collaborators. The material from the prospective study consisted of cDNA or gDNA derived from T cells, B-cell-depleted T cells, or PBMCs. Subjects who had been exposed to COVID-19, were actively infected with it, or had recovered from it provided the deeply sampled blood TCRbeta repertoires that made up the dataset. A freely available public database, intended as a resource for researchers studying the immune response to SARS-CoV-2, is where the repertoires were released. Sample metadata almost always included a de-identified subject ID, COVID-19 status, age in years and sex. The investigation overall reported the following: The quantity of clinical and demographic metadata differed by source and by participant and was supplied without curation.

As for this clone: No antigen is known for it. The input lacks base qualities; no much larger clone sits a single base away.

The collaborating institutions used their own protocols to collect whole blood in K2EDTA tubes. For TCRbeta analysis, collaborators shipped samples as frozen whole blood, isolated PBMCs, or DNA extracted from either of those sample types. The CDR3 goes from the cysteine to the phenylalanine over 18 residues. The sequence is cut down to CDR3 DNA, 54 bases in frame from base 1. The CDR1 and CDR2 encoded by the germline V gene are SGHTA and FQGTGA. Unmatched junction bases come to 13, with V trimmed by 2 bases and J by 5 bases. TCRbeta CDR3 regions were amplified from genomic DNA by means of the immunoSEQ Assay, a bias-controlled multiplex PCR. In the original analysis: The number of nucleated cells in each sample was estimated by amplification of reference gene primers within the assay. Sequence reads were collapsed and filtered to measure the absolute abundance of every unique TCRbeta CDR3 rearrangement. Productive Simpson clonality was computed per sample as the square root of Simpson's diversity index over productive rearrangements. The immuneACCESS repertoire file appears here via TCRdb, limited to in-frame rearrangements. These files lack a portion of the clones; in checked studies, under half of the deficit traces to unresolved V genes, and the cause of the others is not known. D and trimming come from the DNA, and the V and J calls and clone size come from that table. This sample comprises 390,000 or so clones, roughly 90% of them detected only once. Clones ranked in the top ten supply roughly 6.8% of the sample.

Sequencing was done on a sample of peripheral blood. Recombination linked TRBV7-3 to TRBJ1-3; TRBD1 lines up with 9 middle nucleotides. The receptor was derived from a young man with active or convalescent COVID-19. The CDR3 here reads CASSLESPGTGLRNTIYF. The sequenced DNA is TGTGCCAGCAGCTTAGAATCACCCGGGACAGGGCTTCGAAACACCATATATTTT. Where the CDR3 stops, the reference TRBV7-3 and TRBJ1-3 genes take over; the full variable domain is GAGVSQTPSNKVTEKGKYVELRCDPISGHTALYWYRQSLGQGPEFLIYFQGTGAADDSGLPNDRFFAVRPEGSVSTLKIQRTERGDSAVYLCASSLESPGTGLRNTIYFGEGSWLTVV.